Each of the 18 T cell receptor beta chains below was sequenced from the same sample in a study of shared clonotypes between healthy human individuals. Profiling relied on immunoSEQ multiplex PCR, and the TCRdb table lists in-frame clones only, not all of them. Here the sample spans about half a million clones, about 72% being singletons. Sequencing was carried out using PBMCs. The receptors were gathered from a woman in her thirties or forties in good health. Some clones in this sample may be carry-over from other donors' samples.

This clone was seen only a few times. This chain connects TRBV9 to TRBJ2-1; 7 bases are a match to TRBD2. The junction had 10 bases not matched to a gene; V was cut back by 0 bases and J by 10 bases. The CDR3 is 15 amino acids. The germline CDR1 and CDR2 sequences are SGDLS and YYNGEE. The CDR3: CASSVVGGGLREQFF. The CDR3 DNA reads TGTGCCAGCAGCGTAGTGGGGGGAGGGCTGCGGGAGCAGTTCTTC.

The table lists this clone with a count of one. V usage is TRBV9 and J usage is TRBJ2-2; D possibly matches TRBD1 or TRBD2 (6 bases each). CDR3 size: 13 residues. Between the trimmed V and J ends, which lost 2 bases and 6 bases, there was a span of 8 bases. The germline CDR1 and CDR2 sequences are SGDLS and YYNGEE. The CDR3 DNA follows: TGTGCCAGCAGCGTGGGGGGCTCCGGGGAGCTGTTTTTT. It translates to CASSVGGSGELFF.

The genes are TRBV29-1 and TRBJ2-3; D is unresolved. This CDR3 spans 11 amino acids. The germline V and J ends were trimmed by 8 bases and 0 bases, with 6 bases remaining between them. CDR1 is SQVTM and CDR2 is ANQGSEA in the germline V gene. CDR3 sequence reads: CSFSSTDTQYF. The CDR3 coding sequence is TGCAGCTTCTCGAGCACAGATACGCAGTATTTT.

The chain carries TRBV15 and TRBJ2-5; the match to TRBD2 covers 7 bases. The CDR3 length is 14 residues. V was pared by 3 bases and J by 5 bases, with 6 bases of the junction left unmatched. Germline V gene data show CDR1 as LNHNV and CDR2 as YYDKDF (reference sequence). The CDR3, as DNA: TGTGCCACCAGCAGGGGGGAGGGCCTTGAGACCCAGTACTTC. Translation gives CATSRGEGLETQYF.

J is TRBJ2-3 and V is TRBV2, with a weak D call TRBD2 (5 bases). The CDR3 loop spans 12 amino acids. Germline V lookup: CDR1 SNHLY, CDR2 FYNNEI. V lost 3 bases and J 6 bases, leaving 7 bases between the germline ends. The CDR3 sequence: CASSERGDTQYF. Written as DNA, the CDR3 is TGTGCCAGCAGTGAGAGAGGGGATACGCAGTATTTT.

This clone showed up just a few times. The chain recombines TRBV28 with TRBJ2-3, with TRBD2 identical over 11 bases. The ends lost 5 bases at V and 7 bases at J; junction bases unmatched: 11. This CDR3 region has 16 residues. Germline-derived CDR1 and CDR2 are MDHEN and SYDVKM. CDR3: CASSLGLAGVRHTQYF. The CDR3 region has the DNA TGTGCCAGCAGTCTAGGACTAGCGGGTGTTCGTCATACGCAGTATTTT.

The chain combines TRBV28 with TRBJ2-5; 14 bases map to TRBD2. The CDR3 is 19 residues long. Looked up from germline, CDR1 is MDHEN and CDR2 is SYDVKM. Unmatched junction bases numbered 17, after V lost 6 bases and J lost 5 bases. The CDR3 DNA is TGTGCCAGCAGGTCCCTCCCGACTAGCGGGAGGGCCGGGCAGGAGACCCAGTACTTC. It is translated as CASRSLPTSGRAGQETQYF.

The chain is built from TRBV5-6 and TRBJ2-3, with D hard to call. With 5 bases removed from V and 0 bases from J, the gap between germline ends came to 10 bases. From germline, CDR1 is SGHDT and CDR2 YYEEEE. The CDR3 runs to 14 residues. The CDR3 spells CASSQSGSTDTQYF. The DNA of the CDR3 is TGTGCCAGCAGTCAATCCGGTAGCACAGATACGCAGTATTTT.

V gene TRBV6-4 combines with J gene TRBJ1-1; the D is unclear. V dropped 4 bases and J dropped 1 base, with 7 bases sitting between them. This CDR3 has 13 amino acids. CDR1 and CDR2 (germline): MRHNA, SNTAGT. The CDR3 reads CASSANRNTEAFF. The CDR3 bases are TGTGCCAGCAGTGCCAACAGGAACACTGAAGCTTTCTTT.

The rearrangement uses TRBV5-1 and TRBJ2-7; the match to TRBD1 covers 10 bases. V trimming: 8 bases; J trimming: 1 base; junction bases outside the gene matches: 6. The germline gives CDR1 SGHRS, CDR2 YFSETQ. The CDR3 loop spans 14 amino acids. Here the CDR3 reads CASRQGAASYEQYF. CDR3 nucleotide sequence: TGCGCCAGTAGACAGGGGGCCGCATCCTACGAGCAGTACTTC.

With respect to this clone: One junction end disagrees with the germline gene, perhaps due to a read error. The chain employs TRBV10-3 and TRBJ1-2; D remains ambiguous. Germline V gives CDR1 ENHRY, CDR2 SYGVKD. The CDR3 is made up of 12 amino acids. In DNA form, the CDR3 reads TGTGCCAGCAGTGACCCTCCACATGGCTACACCTTC. It is translated as CASSDPPHGYTF.

V and J are TRBV7-2 and TRBJ1-4; 7 nucleotides line up with TRBD1. Trimming removed 5 bases from V and 7 bases from J; junction bases left unmatched: 7. This CDR3 spans 14 amino acids. Germline V CDR1 and CDR2: SGHTA, FQGNSA. The CDR3 spells CASSKTGEGEKLFF. The CDR3 bases are TGTGCCAGCAGCAAAACAGGGGAGGGTGAAAAACTGTTTTTT. Based on the CDR3 plus reference TRBV7-2 and TRBJ1-4, the full variable domain is GAGVSQSPSNKVTEKGKDVELRCDPISGHTALYWYRQSLGQGLEFLIYFQGNSAPDKSGLPSDRFSAERTGGSVSTLTIQRTQQEDSAVYLCASSKTGEGEKLFFGSGTQLSVL.

Regarding this clone: A read error may account for a junction end that differs from germline. This chain links TRBV10-3 with TRBJ2-7; 9 nucleotides line up with TRBD2. This CDR3 is 13 amino acids long. The germline V gene encodes CDR1 ENHRY and CDR2 SYGVKD. The chain's CDR3 is CTIGTSKGHEQYF. The CDR3 DNA reads TGTACCATAGGGACTAGCAAAGGCCACGAGCAGTACTTC.

This clone was seen only a few times. J is TRBJ1-3 and V is TRBV5-1, with TRBD1 as a possible D gene (6 bases). CDR1 SGHRS and CDR2 YFSETQ come from the germline V gene. Trimming pared 4 bases from V and 3 bases from J, leaving 17 bases between. This CDR3 has 16 residues. Here the CDR3 reads CASSQHLGASGNTIYF. The DNA for the CDR3 is TGCGCCAGCAGCCAACATTTGGGGGCTAGTGGAAACACCATATATTTT.

V usage is TRBV7-9 and J usage is TRBJ2-2, with D tentatively TRBD1 or TRBD2 (5 bases each). V was shortened by 2 bases and J by 4 bases, with 11 bases between the two germline ends. CDR3 size: 15 residues. The V gene's germline CDR1 is SEHNR and CDR2 FQNEAQ (reference sequence). DNA for the CDR3: TGTGCCAGCAGCTTAAGTTCGGGGCGCACCGGGGAGCTGTTTTTT. It encodes CASSLSSGRTGELFF.

The V and J genes are TRBV4-3 and TRBJ2-1, with 13 bases lining up with TRBD2. This CDR3 comprises 16 residues. V gave up 1 base and J gave up 7 bases; unmatched junction bases: 4. Germline V CDR1 and CDR2: LGHNA, YSLEER. The CDR3 DNA is TGCGCCAGCAGCCAAGTCCGGACTAGCGGGAGTAATGAGCAGTTCTTC. This codes for CASSQVRTSGSNEQFF.

The genes are TRBV10-3 and TRBJ2-1; D may be TRBD2 (7 bases). V lost 4 bases to trimming and J lost 10 bases, with 26 bases between them. CDR1 ENHRY and CDR2 SYGVKD come from the germline V gene. This CDR3 is 17 amino acids long. The CDR3 protein is CAISAEKGLPGGREQFF. CDR3 sequence (DNA): TGTGCCATCAGTGCGGAAAAGGGACTGCCCGGGGGGCGGGAGCAGTTCTTC.

A note on this clone: Additional DNA sequences in this sample encode the identical CDR3. V gene TRBV7-2 combines with J gene TRBJ2-1, with D perhaps matching TRBD2 (5 bases). Trimming removed 1 base from V and 1 base from J, with 8 bases in between. The CDR3 has 15 amino acids. Germline CDR1 is SGHTA and CDR2 is FQGNSA. For the CDR3, the DNA is TGTGCCAGCAGCTTAGGGCTAGCTTCCTACAATGAGCAGTTCTTC. This sequence encodes CASSLGLASYNEQFF. Based on the CDR3 plus reference TRBV7-2 and TRBJ2-1, the full variable domain is GAGVSQSPSNKVTEKGKDVELRCDPISGHTALYWYRQSLGQGLEFLIYFQGNSAPDKSGLPSDRFSAERTGGSVSTLTIQRTQQEDSAVYLCASSLGLASYNEQFFGPGTRLTVL.